This T cell receptor beta chain was retrieved from a study of T cells after somatic rescue of genetic block. Germline V gives CDR1 MNHEY, CDR2 SMNVEV (reference sequence). This CDR3 contains 13 residues. The V gene lost 5 bases and the J gene lost 4 bases, with 11 bases spanning the gap. Assay used: immunoSEQ multiplex PCR; TCRdb lists only in-frame clones, some missing. Counted here are 85,000 to 90,000 clones, just under 90% occurring once; the ten biggest clones make up roughly 1.7%. The clonotype was recovered from a woman in her late teens or twenties. The chain has TRBV27 and TRBJ1-2, with D possibly being TRBD1 (5 bases). Specimen: peripheral blood mononuclear cells (PBMCs). The CDR3 nucleotides are TGTGCCAGCAGTAGGGGACTGACCTATGGCTACACCTTC. It codes for CASSRGLTYGYTF.